The 8 T cell receptor beta chains presented below share a single source sample, sequenced in a study of T cells in localized non-small cell lung cancer. Profiling relied on immunoSEQ multiplex PCR, and the TCRdb table lists in-frame clones only, not all of them. The data show approximately 33,000 clones, over 85% seen once. Sequenced here: peripheral blood, sampled before any cancer treatment. All receptors come from a female donor of 60 years or more with stage I lung adenocarcinoma.

The rearrangement uses TRBV6-5 and TRBJ1-2, with no clear D. Per germline, CDR1 MNHEY and CDR2 SVGAGI. V lost 5 bases to trimming and J lost 3 bases, with 10 bases between them. This CDR3 is 13 amino acids long. CDR3 bases: TGTGCCAGCAGTCAAGATGATGACTATGGCTACACCTTC. The encoded protein is CASSQDDDYGYTF.

The chain combines TRBV7-3 with TRBJ1-1; possibly TRBD1 for D (5 bases). Germline CDR1 is SGHTA and CDR2 is FQGTGA. The CDR3 has 13 residues. The germline V and J ends were trimmed by 5 bases and 5 bases, with 12 bases remaining between them. Here the CDR3 DNA reads TGTGCCAGCAGCCCCTCCCGGGGGACTGAAGCTTTCTTT. The encoded protein is CASSPSRGTEAFF.

This chain connects TRBV9 to TRBJ2-6, with D maybe TRBD1 (6 bases). The length of the CDR3 is 16 residues. Trimming removed 4 bases at V and 0 bases at J, with 11 bases between. CDR1 and CDR2 from the germline V gene are SGDLS and YYNGEE. CDR3 loop: CASSMGTSSGANVLTF. The CDR3 nucleotides are TGTGCCAGCAGCATGGGGACAAGCTCTGGGGCCAACGTCCTGACTTTC.

The genes are TRBV4-1 and TRBJ1-2; D possibly corresponds to TRBD1 (5 bases). Germline loops: CDR1 MGHRA, CDR2 YSYEKL. This CDR3 comprises 17 residues. The V and J ends lost 6 bases and 5 bases respectively, with 25 bases between them. The CDR3 nucleotides read TGCGCCAGCAGTCCCACCCAGGGTGAAGTGCGATATTATGGCTACACCTTC. Residues: CASSPTQGEVRYYGYTF.

The chain employs TRBV19 and TRBJ2-5; 11 nucleotides agree with TRBD1. Germline V gene sequence: CDR1 LNHDA, CDR2 SQIVND (reference sequence). The V gene end was trimmed by 3 bases and the J gene end by 4 bases; junction bases not matched to a gene: 1. The CDR3 is 14 residues long. CDR3 region: CASSIGQGAETQYF. The CDR3 nucleotides are TGTGCCAGTAGTATCGGACAGGGGGCAGAGACCCAGTACTTC.

V is TRBV6-4 and J is TRBJ2-3, with 10 bases fitting TRBD2. Germline loops: CDR1 MRHNA, CDR2 SNTAGT. The V gene end was trimmed by 5 bases and the J gene end by 3 bases; junction bases not matched to a gene: 2. The CDR3 covers 14 residues. The CDR3 sequence is CASSPGLATDTQYF. The CDR3 bases are TGTGCCAGCAGTCCGGGACTAGCGACAGATACGCAGTATTTT.

The chain links TRBV18 to TRBJ1-2, with a tentative D call TRBD1 (6 bases). Germline CDR1 reads KGHSH; CDR2 reads LQKENI. V gave up 4 bases and J gave up 4 bases, with 13 bases separating them. The CDR3 has 14 residues. In DNA form, the CDR3 reads TGTGCCAGCTCACTTTGGGGGGGCGTCTATGGCTACACCTTC. Translating it yields CASSLWGGVYGYTF.

The rearrangement joins TRBV6-1 to TRBJ2-1; TRBD1 matches 8 bases. V lost 2 bases to trimming and J lost 5 bases; unmatched junction nucleotides: 8. Germline V CDR1 and CDR2: MNHNS, SASEGT. The CDR3 sequence is 16 residues long. CDR3 nucleotide sequence: TGTGCCAGCAGTGAAAATCCCAGGGGGCGAGACAATGAGCAGTTCTTC. This translates into CASSENPRGRDNEQFF.